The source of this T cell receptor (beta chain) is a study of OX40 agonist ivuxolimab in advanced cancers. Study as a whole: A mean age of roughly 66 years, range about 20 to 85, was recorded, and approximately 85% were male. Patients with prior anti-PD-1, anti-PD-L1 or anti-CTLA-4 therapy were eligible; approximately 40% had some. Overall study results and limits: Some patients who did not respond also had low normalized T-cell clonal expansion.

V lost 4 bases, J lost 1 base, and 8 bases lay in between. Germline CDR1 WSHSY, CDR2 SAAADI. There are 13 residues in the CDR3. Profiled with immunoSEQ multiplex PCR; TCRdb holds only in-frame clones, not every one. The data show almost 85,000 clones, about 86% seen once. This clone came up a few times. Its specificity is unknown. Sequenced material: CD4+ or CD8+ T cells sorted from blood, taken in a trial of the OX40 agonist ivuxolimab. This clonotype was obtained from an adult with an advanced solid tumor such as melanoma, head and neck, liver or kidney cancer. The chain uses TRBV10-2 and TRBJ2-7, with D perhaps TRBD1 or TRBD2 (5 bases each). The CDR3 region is CASSGGNSYEQYF. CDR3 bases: TGCGCCAGCAGTGGGGGGAATTCCTACGAGCAGTACTTC.